This TCR beta chain was obtained from a study of blood T cell repertoires in COVID-19. As for the study in general: Sites across the United States, Italy and Spain contributed samples from acute and convalescent COVID-19.

The CDR3 is 13 residues long. Germline V CDR1 and CDR2: MRHNA, SNTAGT. J gave up 6 bases and V 4 bases, and 3 bases lay outside the gene matches. Sequenced by immunoSEQ multiplex PCR; TCRdb stores in-frame clones only, minus some. The table has 290,000 or so clones, 85% to 90% seen once. The sequence was collected from a man between 65 and 85 years old with acute or convalescent COVID-19. Sequencing was carried out using peripheral blood. The J gene is TRBJ1-5, the V gene TRBV6-4; TRBD1 matches 7 bases. The CDR3 reads CASSANRGQPQHF. CDR3 in DNA: TGTGCCAGCAGTGCAAACAGGGGTCAGCCCCAGCATTTT.